The 19 T cell receptor beta chains presented below share a single source sample, sequenced in a study of technical replicates of blood from several donors. Only in-frame clones appear in the TCRdb table, and some are missing; sequencing was by immunoSEQ multiplex PCR. The data show roughly 87,000 clones, with about 91% seen just once and roughly 0.4% held by the top ten. The sequenced sample consisted of T cells isolated from PBMCs. All receptors come from a human donor in good health.

The chain uses TRBV4-3 and TRBJ1-5, with a tentative D call TRBD1 (5 bases). The germline V and J ends were trimmed by 1 base and 5 bases, with 6 bases remaining between them. The length of the CDR3 is 13 residues. Germline V gives CDR1 LGHNA, CDR2 YSLEER. CDR3 nucleotides: TGCGCCAGCAGCCAAGGCAGGGATCAGCCCCAGCATTTT. Translated, it gives CASSQGRDQPQHF.

The J gene is TRBJ2-3, the V gene TRBV29-1; the match to TRBD2 covers 7 bases. This CDR3 region has 13 residues. V gave up 5 bases and J gave up 0 bases; unmatched junction bases: 2. CDR1 SQVTM and CDR2 ANQGSEA come from the germline V gene. The CDR3 DNA reads TGCAGCGTTCTAGCGGTTAGCACAGATACGCAGTATTTT. This encodes CSVLAVSTDTQYF.

V and J are TRBV9 and TRBJ2-7; perhaps TRBD2 as D (6 bases). V lost 0 bases and J lost 2, with 9 bases in between. Germline V gene lookup returns CDR1 SGDLS and CDR2 YYNGEE. This CDR3 contains 14 residues. The CDR3 protein is CASSVEAGPYEQYF. CDR3 DNA sequence: TGTGCCAGCAGCGTAGAGGCGGGGCCCTACGAGCAGTACTTC. The full variable domain, its missing parts supplied by reference TRBV9 and TRBJ2-7, is DSGVTQTPKHLITATGQRVTLRCSPRSGDLSVYWYQQSLDQGLQFLIQYYNGEERAKGNILERFSAQQFPDLHSELNLSSLELGDSALYFCASSVEAGPYEQYFGPGTRLTVT.

V gene TRBV28 combines with J gene TRBJ1-1; D is undetermined. Trimming shortened V by 6 bases and J by 4 bases, and 12 bases separated the two germline ends. The germline gives CDR1 MDHEN, CDR2 SYDVKM. The CDR3 is 13 amino acids. In nucleotides, the CDR3 is TGTGCCAGCAGCTCCGAAGCGGTCACTGAAGCTTTCTTT. Translated, it gives CASSSEAVTEAFF.

The gene calls are TRBV15 and TRBJ1-5, with 7 nucleotides matching TRBD1. V shed 1 base and J 4 bases; nucleotides not matched to a gene: 13. This CDR3 has 18 amino acids. Germline CDR1 is LNHNV and CDR2 is YYDKDF (reference sequence). Here the CDR3 DNA reads TGTGCCACCAGCAGAGGCTCGGCCGGGACAGATAGAAATCAGCCCCAGCATTTT. It encodes CATSRGSAGTDRNQPQHF.

The V and J genes are TRBV4-3 and TRBJ2-7, with TRBD2 matching 9 bases. From germline, CDR1 is LGHNA and CDR2 YSLEER. With 0 bases clipped from V and 5 bases from J, the junction kept 11 bases outside the gene matches. The CDR3 sequence is 17 residues long. DNA for the CDR3: TGCGCCAGCAGCCAAGATTGGCAGCTAGCGGGAATCAACGAGCAGTACTTC. Amino acid sequence: CASSQDWQLAGINEQYF.

The gene calls are TRBV1 and TRBJ2-7; the table's D call, TRBD2, was not checked against the DNA. TRBV1 is a documented pseudogene. This CDR3 has 18 amino acids. The CDR3 coding sequence is TGCACCAGCAGCCAGCCCGGGACTAGCGGACCGGTGGCCTACGAGCAGTACTTC. Translated: CTSSQPGTSGPVAYEQYF.

Comments on this clone: The junction shows a germline mismatch at one end, possibly a read error. V is TRBV7-7 and J is TRBJ2-5; possibly TRBD1 for D (5 bases). The V gene's germline CDR1 is SSHAT and CDR2 FNYEAQ (reference sequence). The CDR3 is 15 amino acids. The DNA for the CDR3 is TGTGCTAGCAGCTTAGCTGGGCGTGGGGCGGAGACCCAGTACTTC. It is translated as CASSLAGRGAETQYF.

The chain employs TRBV15 and TRBJ2-7; 12 bases match TRBD2. This CDR3 spans 15 amino acids. Germline V gives CDR1 LNHNV, CDR2 YYDKDF (reference sequence). Losses at the gene ends were 4 bases for V and 4 bases for J; bases not matched to a gene: 5. The CDR3 DNA reads TGTGCCACCAGCATACTAGCGGGAGGAGCGTACGAGCAGTACTTC. It specifies CATSILAGGAYEQYF. The full variable domain, rest sourced from reference TRBV15 and TRBJ2-7, is DAMVIQNPRYQVTQFGKPVTLSCSQTLNHNVMYWYQQKSSQAPKLLFHYYDKDFNNEADTPDNFQSRRPNTSFCFLDIRSPGLGDTAMYLCATSILAGGAYEQYFGPGTRLTVT.

The chain employs TRBV20-1 and TRBJ2-7; D uncertain. The V end lost 3 bases, the J end lost 3 bases, and 3 bases lay between the germline ends. CDR3 size: 10 residues. Germline V CDR1 and CDR2: DFQATT, SNEGSKA (reference sequence). In DNA form, the CDR3 reads TGCAGTGCTAGCAACTACGAGCAGTACTTC. Protein product: CSASNYEQYF.

This chain joins TRBV21-1 and TRBJ2-1; the table calls TRBD2, which could not be checked here. TRBV21-1 constitutes a pseudogene. CDR3 size: 17 residues. The CDR3, as DNA: TGTGCCAGCAGCAAAAGTATAGCGGTAAGCTCCTACAATGAGCAGTTCTTC. Its translation: CASSKSIAVSSYNEQFF.

The chain has TRBV30 and TRBJ2-2, with D unclear. Per the germline V gene, CDR1 is GTSNPN and CDR2 is SVGIG (reference sequence). The CDR3 has 12 amino acids. Trimming took off 4 bases at V and 2 bases at J, with 5 bases between the two ends. In DNA form, the CDR3 reads TGTGCCTGGAACAGAAACACCGGGGAGCTGTTTTTT. Protein product: CAWNRNTGELFF.

V usage is TRBV21-1 and J usage is TRBJ2-5; the table's D call, TRBD1, was not checked against the DNA. TRBV21-1 is designated a pseudogene. This CDR3 is built from 17 residues. The CDR3 DNA reads as TGTGCCAGCAGATCAGGCGAAGGCAGGGAATACGTGGAGACCCAGTACTTC. Residues: CASRSGEGREYVETQYF.

This clone was picked up one time. The rearrangement uses TRBV11-1 and TRBJ2-7; TRBD1 matches at 10 bases. Germline V CDR1 and CDR2: SGHAT, FQDESV (reference sequence). The CDR3 has 15 amino acids. The J segment lost 4 bases and the V segment lost 5 bases, leaving 8 bases of the junction unmatched. The CDR3 sequence is CASSLTWTGGYEQYF. CDR3 sequence (DNA): TGTGCCAGCAGCCTTACCTGGACAGGGGGATACGAGCAGTACTTC.

The chain recombines TRBV9 with TRBJ2-5, with D perhaps matching TRBD2 (6 bases). The length of the CDR3 is 15 residues. Trimming left V 3 bases short and J 2 bases short, with 14 bases between. Germline V gene lookup returns CDR1 SGDLS and CDR2 YYNGEE. CDR3: CASSARRGLQETQYF. In nucleotides, the CDR3 is TGTGCCAGCAGCGCACGAAGGGGACTTCAAGAGACCCAGTACTTC. The entire variable domain, with the rest obtained from reference TRBV9 and TRBJ2-5, is as follows: DSGVTQTPKHLITATGQRVTLRCSPRSGDLSVYWYQQSLDQGLQFLIQYYNGEERAKGNILERFSAQQFPDLHSELNLSSLELGDSALYFCASSARRGLQETQYFGPGTRLLVL.

The chain's CDR3 is CASSLERSYEQYF. CDR3 in DNA: TGTGCCAGCAGTTTAGAGCGGTCCTACGAGCAGTACTTC. V is TRBV27 and J is TRBJ2-7; TRBD2 might be the D (5 bases). Germline V CDR1 and CDR2: MNHEY, SMNVEV (reference sequence). The CDR3 contains 13 residues. V lost 2 bases, J lost 1 base, and 6 bases lay in between.

The V gene is TRBV6-5, the J gene TRBJ1-1; D possibly corresponds to TRBD1 (6 bases). CDR1 and CDR2 from the germline V gene are MNHEY and SVGAGI. V was clipped by 2 bases and J by 6 bases, with 7 bases between them. CDR3 length equals 12 residues. The CDR3 here is CASSYKGAEAFF. In nucleotides, the CDR3 is TGTGCCAGCAGTTACAAGGGGGCTGAAGCTTTCTTT.

J is TRBJ1-4 and V is TRBV28, with TRBD1 as a possible D gene (6 bases). The CDR3 totals 16 residues. Germline V lookup: CDR1 MDHEN, CDR2 SYDVKM. The V gene lost 3 bases and the J gene lost 7 bases, with 18 bases spanning the gap. This CDR3 reads CASSFWVGDTGEKLFF. The DNA for the CDR3 is TGTGCCAGCAGTTTTTGGGTGGGGGACACCGGTGAAAAACTGTTTTTT.

This clone showed up just once. V and J are TRBV4-2 and TRBJ2-3; 8 nucleotides agree with TRBD2. The CDR3 has 16 residues. V shed 3 bases, J shed 5 bases, and the junction held 10 bases outside the gene matches. Germline CDR1 and CDR2: LGHNA and YNFKEQ. The CDR3 loop reads CASSQPFGRAIDTQYF. The CDR3 DNA follows: TGTGCCAGCAGCCAGCCTTTCGGGAGGGCCATAGATACGCAGTATTTT.